This section outlines one T cell receptor beta chain sequence together with its context. A few counts support this clonotype. Its antigen is unknown. No qualities accompany the bases; no much larger clone lies one base away. V and J lose 10 bases and 1 base, and a span of 10 bases separates them. Inclusive of the bounding cysteine and phenylalanine, the CDR3 is 12 residues long. Left in the record is the CDR3 DNA by itself, 36 bases read in frame from the first base. The germline V gene provides CDR1 SNHLY and CDR2 FYNNEI. The library was made by 5' RACE. Four rounds of PCR, run with the SP2 primer together with nested alpha and beta constant region primers, were used to amplify the ligated cDNA. TCR RNA was reverse transcribed with SuperScript IV using alpha and beta constant region primers for the blood and skin samples. T4 RNA ligase 1 was used to ligate an oligonucleotide containing the Illumina SP2 primer and a UMI to the 3' end of the cDNA. The 12-nucleotide UMI consisted of two random hexamers with an eight-base spacer between the hexamers to prevent hairpin formation. From the second PCR onward, TCR alpha and beta chain libraries were processed separately and dual indexed for multiplexing. After pooling, the indexed libraries were analyzed by capillary electrophoresis and sequenced on either an Illumina MiSeq or NextSeq. Libraries were spiked with PhiX DNA at about 5-7.5% so that base diversity was increased and cluster recognition was improved. From the authors' description of their analysis: UMIs were extracted from read 2 by Demultiplexor and combined with the TCR sequence from read 1, and reads were split according to sample indices. Decombinator identified V and J genes and V-J junctions and gave each TCR a five-part identifier that included V and J deletions. Collapsinator used UMIs to correct sequencing errors and PCR amplification heterogeneity, producing a UMI-based abundance for each TCR. Identifiers were converted to nucleotide sequence by CDR3Translator and translated to amino acids, and CDR3 regions were extracted on the basis of terminal motifs. After normalization to the amount of input RNA, the error-corrected alpha and beta TCR counts from blood and from skin were compared. TCRdb ran its own pipeline on the public reads, namely fastp trimming at Q25 and MiXCR clone calling, and kept in-frame beta chains. Merged by CDR3 protein, the rows form single entries marked with the most common genes and DNA. These V and J calls originate from TCRdb's pipeline instead of the authors' own analysis. The sample table records roughly 60,000 distinct CDR3 sequences; 7.2% of these occur just once. The ten most abundant clones make up around 10% of the sample.

Using 3' ligation of a UMI-containing oligonucleotide to TCR cDNA, the study laid out a robust and sensitive protocol to amplify, sequence and analyze TCRs. For whole blood analysis, more than 2 ml of peripheral blood was collected from healthy adult volunteers into Tempus tubes, and RNA was extracted following the manufacturer's instructions. Before reverse transcription, total RNA that had not been cell sorted was treated with RQ1 DNase, with a target input of about 1 to 1000 ng. Skin biopsy and whole blood libraries were made to test pipeline robustness in samples where T cells form a minority population. This record comes from a study of naive and memory T cell subsets (dated 2017 in TCRdb). Some background on the complete study: According to the figure summarizing the samples, there were 10 or so blood donors, 7 tuberculin skin test biopsies and 3 saline control biopsies. PCR2 was typically a SYBR Green qPCR stopped at a set threshold; low-input samples could instead use end-point PCR (around 6 cycles). General conclusions and limits of the study: The RNA-based method was acknowledged as potentially sensitive to TCR transcript changes with T cell activation and differentiation.

This TCR derives from a male donor in good health. The sequence joins TRBV2 to TRBJ1-1; no D gene call is confident. CDR3 loop: CANAITNTEAFF. DNA sequence: TGTGCCAACGCGATTACGAACACTGAAGCTTTCTTT.